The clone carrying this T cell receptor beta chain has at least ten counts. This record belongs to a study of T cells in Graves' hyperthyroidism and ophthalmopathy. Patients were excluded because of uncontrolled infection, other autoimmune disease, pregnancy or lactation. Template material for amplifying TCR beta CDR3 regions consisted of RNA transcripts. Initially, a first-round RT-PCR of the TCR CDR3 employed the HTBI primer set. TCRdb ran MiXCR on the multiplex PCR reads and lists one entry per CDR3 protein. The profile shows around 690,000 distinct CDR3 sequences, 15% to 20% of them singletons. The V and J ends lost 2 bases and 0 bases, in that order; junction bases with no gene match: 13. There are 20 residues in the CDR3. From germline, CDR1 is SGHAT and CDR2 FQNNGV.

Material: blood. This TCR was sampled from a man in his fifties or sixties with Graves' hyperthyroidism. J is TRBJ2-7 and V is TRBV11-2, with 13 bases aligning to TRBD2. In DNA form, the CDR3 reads TGTGCCAGCAGCTTACTCCGAAGGGGACTAGCGGGAACTTACTCCTACGAGCAGTACTTC. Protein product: CASSLLRRGLAGTYSYEQYF.